What follows describes a single T cell receptor beta chain. Its antigen is undetermined. This sample is drawn from a study of post-analysis software for immune sequencing data. Study-wide findings and caveats: There were five TRBV segments more frequent in patients than controls, and TRBV5-6, TRBV5-1 and TRBV20-1 were among them.

Tagging with unique molecular identifiers was a feature of the TCR beta cDNA libraries. TCRdb processed the PCR reads anew with MiXCR; each CDR3 protein has one entry. Here the sample spans about 820,000 distinct CDR3 sequences, approximately 53% being singletons. The V gene end was trimmed by 2 bases and the J gene end by 6 bases; junction bases not matched to a gene: 4. The CDR3 spans 14 residues. Germline V gene sequence: CDR1 SGHRS, CDR2 YFSETQ. The receptor's source is a girl aged 10 to 17 with multiple sclerosis. The specimen was blood. The chain uses TRBV5-1 and TRBJ2-1; TRBD1 matches 8 bases. The CDR3 coding sequence is TGCGCCAGCAGCTTAACAACAGGGGGCAATGAGCAGTTCTTC. This sequence encodes CASSLTTGGNEQFF.